The source of this T cell receptor (beta chain) is a study of blood T cell repertoires in COVID-19. Study-wide context: Nucleic acid was either cDNA or gDNA, and it came from T cells, B-cell-depleted T cells, or PBMCs.

The assay was immunoSEQ multiplex PCR, and TCRdb's table has in-frame clones only and misses some. The table lists about 140,000 clones, around 84% of them singletons. This CDR3 comprises 14 residues. V trimming: 3 bases; J trimming: 8 bases; junction bases outside the gene matches: 6. The germline gives CDR1 MNHEY, CDR2 SMNVEV (reference sequence). This clonotype originated in a woman in her sixties with acute or convalescent COVID-19. This rearrangement joins TRBV27 to TRBJ2-1; 8 nucleotides match TRBD1. Sequenced: peripheral blood. This CDR3 reads CASSFVQGAHEQFF. CDR3 DNA sequence: TGTGCCAGCAGTTTCGTGCAGGGGGCTCATGAGCAGTTCTTC.